This T cell receptor (beta chain) was identified in a study of patients and donors after allogeneic stem cell transplantation. MiXCR, applied by TCRdb to the RT-PCR reads, yields one record per CDR3 protein. The sample lists about a million distinct CDR3 sequences, about a sixth occurring once. CDR1 and CDR2 (germline): SGHVS, FQNEAQ. With 2 bases removed from V and 5 bases from J, the gap between germline ends came to 15 bases. The CDR3 runs 16 residues. The chain employs TRBV7-8 and TRBJ2-2, with D tentatively TRBD1 (5 bases). The TCR was taken from a human donor who was either an allogeneic HSCT recipient or a stem cell or donor lymphocyte infusion donor (not recorded which). It is not recorded whose cells these are; they may come from a transplant donor. Sequencing was done on a sample of blood, either unsorted or a sorted T cell fraction (not recorded which). The CDR3 here is CASSLPFAGRTGELFF. The CDR3 DNA reads TGTGCCAGCAGCTTACCATTTGCAGGGCGAACCGGGGAGCTGTTTTTT.